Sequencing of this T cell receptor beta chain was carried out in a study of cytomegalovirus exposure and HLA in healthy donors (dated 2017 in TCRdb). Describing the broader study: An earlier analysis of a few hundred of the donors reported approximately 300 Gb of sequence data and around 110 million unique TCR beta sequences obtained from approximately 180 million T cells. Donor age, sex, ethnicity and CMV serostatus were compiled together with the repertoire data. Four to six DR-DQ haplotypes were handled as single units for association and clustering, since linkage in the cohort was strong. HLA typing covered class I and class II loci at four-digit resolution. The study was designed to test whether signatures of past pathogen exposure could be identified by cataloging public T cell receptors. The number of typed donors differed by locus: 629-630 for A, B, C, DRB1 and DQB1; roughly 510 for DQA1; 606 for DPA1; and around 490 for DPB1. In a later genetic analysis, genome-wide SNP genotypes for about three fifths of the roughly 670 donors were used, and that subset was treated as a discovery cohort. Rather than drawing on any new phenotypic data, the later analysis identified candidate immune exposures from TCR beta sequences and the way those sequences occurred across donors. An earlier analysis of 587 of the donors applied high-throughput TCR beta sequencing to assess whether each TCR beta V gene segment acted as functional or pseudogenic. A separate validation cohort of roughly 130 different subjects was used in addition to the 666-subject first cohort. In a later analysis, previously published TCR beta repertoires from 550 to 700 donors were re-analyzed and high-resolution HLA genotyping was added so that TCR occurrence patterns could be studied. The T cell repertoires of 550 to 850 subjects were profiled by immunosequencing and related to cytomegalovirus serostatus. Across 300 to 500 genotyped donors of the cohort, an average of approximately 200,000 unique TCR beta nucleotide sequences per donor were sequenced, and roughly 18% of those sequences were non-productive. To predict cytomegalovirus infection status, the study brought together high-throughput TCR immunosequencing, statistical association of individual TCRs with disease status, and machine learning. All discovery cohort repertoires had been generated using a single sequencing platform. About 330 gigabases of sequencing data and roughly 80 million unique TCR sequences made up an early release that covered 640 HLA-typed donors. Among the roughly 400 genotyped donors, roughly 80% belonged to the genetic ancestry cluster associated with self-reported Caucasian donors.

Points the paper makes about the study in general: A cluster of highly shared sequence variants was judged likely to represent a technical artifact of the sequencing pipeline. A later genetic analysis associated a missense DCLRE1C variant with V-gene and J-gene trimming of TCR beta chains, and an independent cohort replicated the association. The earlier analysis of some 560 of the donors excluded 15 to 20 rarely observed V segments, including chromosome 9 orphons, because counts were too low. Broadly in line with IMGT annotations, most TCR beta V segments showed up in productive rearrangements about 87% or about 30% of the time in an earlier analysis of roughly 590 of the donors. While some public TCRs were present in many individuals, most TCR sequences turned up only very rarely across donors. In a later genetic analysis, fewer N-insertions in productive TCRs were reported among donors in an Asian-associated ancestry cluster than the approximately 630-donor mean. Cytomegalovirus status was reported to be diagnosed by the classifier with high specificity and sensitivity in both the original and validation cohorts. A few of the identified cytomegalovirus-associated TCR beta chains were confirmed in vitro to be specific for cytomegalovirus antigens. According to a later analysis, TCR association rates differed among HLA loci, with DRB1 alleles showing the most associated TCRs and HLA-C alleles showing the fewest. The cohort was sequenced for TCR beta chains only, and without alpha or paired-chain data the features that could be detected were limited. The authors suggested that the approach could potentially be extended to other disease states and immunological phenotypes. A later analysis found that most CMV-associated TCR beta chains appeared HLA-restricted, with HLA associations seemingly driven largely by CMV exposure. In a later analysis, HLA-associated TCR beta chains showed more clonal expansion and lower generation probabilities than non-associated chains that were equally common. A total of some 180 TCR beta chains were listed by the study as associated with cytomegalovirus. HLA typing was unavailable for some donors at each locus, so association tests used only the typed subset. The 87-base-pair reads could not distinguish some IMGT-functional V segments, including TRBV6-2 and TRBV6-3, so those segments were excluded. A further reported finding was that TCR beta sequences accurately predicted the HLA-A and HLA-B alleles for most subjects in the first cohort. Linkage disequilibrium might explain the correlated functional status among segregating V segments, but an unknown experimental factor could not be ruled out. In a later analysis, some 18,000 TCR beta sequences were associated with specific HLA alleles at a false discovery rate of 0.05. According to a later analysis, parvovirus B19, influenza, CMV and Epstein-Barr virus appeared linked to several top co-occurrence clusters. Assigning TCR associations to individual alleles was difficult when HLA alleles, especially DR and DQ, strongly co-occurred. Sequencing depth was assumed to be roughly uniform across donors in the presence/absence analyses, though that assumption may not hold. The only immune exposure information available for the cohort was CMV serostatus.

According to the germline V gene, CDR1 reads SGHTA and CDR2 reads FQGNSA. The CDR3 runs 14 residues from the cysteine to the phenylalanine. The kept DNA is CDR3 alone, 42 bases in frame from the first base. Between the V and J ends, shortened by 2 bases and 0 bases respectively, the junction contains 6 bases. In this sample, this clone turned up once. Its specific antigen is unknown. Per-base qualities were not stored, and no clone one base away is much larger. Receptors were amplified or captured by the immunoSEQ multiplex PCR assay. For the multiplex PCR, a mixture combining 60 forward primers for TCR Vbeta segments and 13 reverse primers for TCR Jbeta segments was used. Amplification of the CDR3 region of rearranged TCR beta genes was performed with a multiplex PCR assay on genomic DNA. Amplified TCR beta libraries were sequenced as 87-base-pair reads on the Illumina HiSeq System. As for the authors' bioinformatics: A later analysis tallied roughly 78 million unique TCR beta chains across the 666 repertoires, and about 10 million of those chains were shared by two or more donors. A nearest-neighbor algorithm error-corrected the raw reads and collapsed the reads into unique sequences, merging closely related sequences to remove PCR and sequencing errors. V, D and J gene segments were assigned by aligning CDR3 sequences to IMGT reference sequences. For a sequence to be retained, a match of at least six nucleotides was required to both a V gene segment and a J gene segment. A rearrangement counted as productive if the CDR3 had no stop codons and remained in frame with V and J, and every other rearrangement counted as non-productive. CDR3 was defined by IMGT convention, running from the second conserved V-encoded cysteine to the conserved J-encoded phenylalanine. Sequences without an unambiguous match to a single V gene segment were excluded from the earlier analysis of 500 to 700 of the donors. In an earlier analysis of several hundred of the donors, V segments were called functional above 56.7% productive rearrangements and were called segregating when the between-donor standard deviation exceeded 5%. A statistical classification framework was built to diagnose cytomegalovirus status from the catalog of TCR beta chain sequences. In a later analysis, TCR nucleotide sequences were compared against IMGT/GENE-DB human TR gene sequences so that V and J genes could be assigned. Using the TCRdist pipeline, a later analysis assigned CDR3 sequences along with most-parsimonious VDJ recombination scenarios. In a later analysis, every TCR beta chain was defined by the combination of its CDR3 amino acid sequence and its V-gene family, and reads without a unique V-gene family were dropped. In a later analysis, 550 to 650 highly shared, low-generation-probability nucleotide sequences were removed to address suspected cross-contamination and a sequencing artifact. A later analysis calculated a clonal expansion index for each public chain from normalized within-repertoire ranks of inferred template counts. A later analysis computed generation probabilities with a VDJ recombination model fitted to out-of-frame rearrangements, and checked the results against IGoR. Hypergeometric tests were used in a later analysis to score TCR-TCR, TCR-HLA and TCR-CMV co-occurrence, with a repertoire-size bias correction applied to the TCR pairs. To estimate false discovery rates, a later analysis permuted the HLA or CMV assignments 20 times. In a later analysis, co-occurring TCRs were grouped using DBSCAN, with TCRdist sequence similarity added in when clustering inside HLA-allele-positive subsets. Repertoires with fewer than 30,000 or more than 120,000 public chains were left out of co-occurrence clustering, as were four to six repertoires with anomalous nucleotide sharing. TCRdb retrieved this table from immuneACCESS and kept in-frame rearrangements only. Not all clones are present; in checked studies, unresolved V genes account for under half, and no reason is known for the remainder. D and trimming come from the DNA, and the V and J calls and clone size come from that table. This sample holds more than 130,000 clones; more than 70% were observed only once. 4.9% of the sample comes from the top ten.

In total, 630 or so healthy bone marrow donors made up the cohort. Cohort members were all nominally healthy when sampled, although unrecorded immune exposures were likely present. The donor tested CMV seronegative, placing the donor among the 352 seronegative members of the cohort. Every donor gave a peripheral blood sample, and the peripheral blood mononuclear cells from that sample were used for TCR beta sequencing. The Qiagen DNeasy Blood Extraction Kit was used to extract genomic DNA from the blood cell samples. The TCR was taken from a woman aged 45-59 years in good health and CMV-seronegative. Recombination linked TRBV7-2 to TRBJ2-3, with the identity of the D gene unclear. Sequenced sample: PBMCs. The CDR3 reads CASSLMESTDTQYF. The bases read TGTGCCAGCAGCTTAATGGAGAGCACAGATACGCAGTATTTT.